Presented here are 3 T cell receptor beta chains from one specimen sequenced in a study of T cells in Graves' hyperthyroidism and ophthalmopathy (dated by TCRdb to the late 2010s). The library was built by means of multiplex PCR. Reads for this sample came from an Illumina HiSeq 2000. Amplification of TCR beta CDR3 regions was carried out from RNA transcripts. A first-round RT-PCR of the TCR CDR3 used the HTBI primer set with the Qiagen OneStep RT-PCR kit. In-frame beta chains were kept once TCRdb had trimmed the public reads at Q25 with fastp and called clones with MiXCR. Rows with a matching CDR3 protein are joined into one entry that keeps the most common DNA and genes. A total of over 650,000 distinct CDR3 sequences appear in this sample, 45% of them only once. Roughly 7.2% of the sample goes to the ten largest clones. The material sequenced was peripheral blood or thyroid tissue (not recorded which). Receptor source: an adult man with Graves' disease, either hyperthyroidism or ophthalmopathy (not recorded which).

This clonotype has only a few counts. The genes are TRBV7-2 and TRBJ1-4; unclear D gene. This CDR3 is built from 16 residues. The germline CDR1 and CDR2 sequences are SGHTA and FQGNSA. V lost 2 bases to trimming and J lost 0 bases, with 10 bases between them. The CDR3 sequence: CASSLPGSATNEKLFF. CDR3 sequence (DNA): TGTGCCAGCAGCTTACCGGGATCCGCAACTAATGAAAAACTGTTTTTT.

The chain employs TRBV29-1 and TRBJ1-5, with a possible D match to TRBD1 (5 bases). CDR1 SQVTM and CDR2 ANQGSEA come from the germline V gene. V dropped 4 bases and J dropped 0 bases, with 13 bases sitting between them. The CDR3 extends over 15 amino acids. The CDR3 region is CSVASGHISNQPQHF. The CDR3 DNA follows: TGCAGCGTTGCCAGCGGACACATTAGCAATCAGCCCCAGCATTTT.

This clonotype was seen a handful of times. Relative to the germline gene, one junction end is altered; a read error may explain this. The gene calls are TRBV10-3 and TRBJ1-3, with unresolved D. This CDR3 comprises 16 residues. Germline lookup yields CDR1 ENHRY and CDR2 SYGVKD. This chain's CDR3 is CASSYSIRVRGNTIYF. The CDR3 nucleotides are TGTGCCAGCAGTTACTCGATTCGCGTGAGAGGAAACACCATATATTTT.